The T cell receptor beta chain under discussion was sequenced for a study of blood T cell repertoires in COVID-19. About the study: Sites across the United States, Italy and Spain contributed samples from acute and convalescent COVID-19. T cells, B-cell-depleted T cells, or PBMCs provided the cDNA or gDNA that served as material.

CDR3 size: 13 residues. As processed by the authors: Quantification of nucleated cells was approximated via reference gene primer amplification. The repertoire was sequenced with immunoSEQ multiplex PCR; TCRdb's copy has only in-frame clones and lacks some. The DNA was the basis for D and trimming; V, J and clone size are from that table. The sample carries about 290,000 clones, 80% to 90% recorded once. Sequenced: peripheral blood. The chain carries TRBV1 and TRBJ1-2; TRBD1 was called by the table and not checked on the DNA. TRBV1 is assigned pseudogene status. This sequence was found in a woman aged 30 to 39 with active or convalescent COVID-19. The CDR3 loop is CTSSRQGRAIYTF. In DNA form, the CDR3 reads TGCACCAGCAGCCGACAGGGTAGGGCTATCTACACCTTC.